This passage covers 18 T cell receptor beta chains from one sample sequenced in a study of blood T cell repertoires in COVID-19. Generated by immunoSEQ multiplex PCR, the TCRdb table keeps only in-frame clones and is missing some. Of some 140,000 clones listed, about 80% were seen once; the top ten hold around 10%. The sequencing sample was made of peripheral blood. Receptors originate from an older woman with COVID-19, enrolled during active disease.

The J gene is TRBJ2-4, the V gene TRBV18, with D possibly matching TRBD2 (6 bases). The CDR3 covers 16 residues. Trimming stripped 3 bases from V and 3 bases from J, with 15 bases between. Germline values: CDR1 KGHSH, CDR2 LQKENI. Here the CDR3 DNA reads TGTGCCAGCTCACCGCTAGGGCGGGGTTTCAAAAACATTCAGTACTTC. The encoded protein is CASSPLGRGFKNIQYF.

The rearrangement links TRBV7-3 to TRBJ2-2; 8 nucleotides match TRBD1. The CDR3 runs 15 residues. Losses at the gene ends were 4 bases for V and 6 bases for J; bases not matched to a gene: 7. Per the germline V gene, CDR1 is SGHTA and CDR2 is FQGTGA. The CDR3 loop reads CASSSTGALAGELFF. The CDR3 nucleotides are TGTGCCAGCAGCTCGACAGGGGCATTAGCCGGGGAGCTGTTTTTT.

The V and J genes are TRBV29-1 and TRBJ1-3; 8 bases align to TRBD1. CDR1 and CDR2 from the germline V gene are SQVTM and ANQGSEA. The CDR3 sequence is 14 residues long. Trimming removed 6 bases from V and 1 base from J; junction bases left unmatched: 5. The DNA for the CDR3 is TGCAGCGTCCTGACAGGGGTGTCTGGAAACACCATATATTTT. Translating it yields CSVLTGVSGNTIYF.

This rearrangement joins TRBV12-3 or TRBV12-4 to TRBJ2-4, with 7 bases matching TRBD1. J gave up 4 bases and V 5 bases, and 2 bases lay outside the gene matches. CDR3 length: 13 amino acids. The CDR3 loop is CASSTGAKNIQYF. Here the CDR3 DNA reads TGTGCCAGCAGTACAGGGGCAAAAAACATTCAGTACTTC.

Comment on this clone: Within the sample, other DNA sequences also encode this same CDR3. The V and J genes are TRBV5-1 and TRBJ2-1, with 7 bases identical to TRBD1. Trimming at V came to 5 bases and at J to 0 bases, leaving 2 bases not matched to a gene. The CDR3 is 14 amino acids. Germline V gene data show CDR1 as SGHRS and CDR2 as YFSETQ. The CDR3 spells CASRDRVSYNEQFF. The CDR3 DNA reads as TGCGCCAGCAGAGACAGGGTCTCCTACAATGAGCAGTTCTTC.

The chain joins TRBV7-8 to TRBJ1-6, with D maybe TRBD1 (5 bases). Germline V gives CDR1 SGHVS, CDR2 FQNEAQ. The CDR3 is 13 residues long. The V end lost 1 base, the J end lost 7 bases, and 5 bases lay between the germline ends. The CDR3 nucleotides are TGTGCCAGCAGCTTAGGGACAAATTCACCCCTCCACTTT. Amino acid sequence: CASSLGTNSPLHF.

For this clone: Other nucleotide sequences in the sample specify the same CDR3. The chain couples TRBV12-3 or TRBV12-4 to TRBJ2-5; a weak D match, TRBD2 (6 bases). The CDR3 is 13 amino acids. V was pared by 3 bases and J by 2 bases, with 7 bases between. The chain's CDR3 is CASSLGLQETQYF. The CDR3 coding sequence is TGTGCCAGCAGTTTGGGACTTCAAGAGACCCAGTACTTC.

The rearrangement uses TRBV3-1 (or the pseudogene TRBV3-2) and TRBJ2-1, with D possibly matching TRBD1 (6 bases). Between the trimmed V and J ends, which lost 4 bases and 6 bases, there was a span of 10 bases. CDR3 size: 13 residues. CDR1 and CDR2 (germline): LGHDT, YNNKEL (reference sequence). In nucleotides, the CDR3 is TGTGCCAGCAGCCTTCGGACAGTCAATGAGCAGTTCTTC. Protein sequence: CASSLRTVNEQFF.

The rearrangement joins TRBV6-5 to TRBJ1-3, with D hard to call. Trimming stripped 8 bases from V and 0 bases from J, with 11 bases between. The CDR3 totals 14 residues. CDR1 is MNHEY and CDR2 is SVGAGI in the germline V gene. CDR3 sequence: CASAGTYSGNTIYF. As DNA, the CDR3 is TGTGCCAGCGCGGGAACTTACTCTGGAAACACCATATATTTT.

The gene calls are TRBV11-2 and TRBJ2-3; D unresolved. This CDR3 region has 11 residues. Trimming shortened V by 4 bases and J by 5 bases, and 4 bases separated the two germline ends. Germline V lookup: CDR1 SGHAT, CDR2 FQNNGV. CDR3 in amino acids: CASSSGDTQYF. The CDR3 DNA reads as TGTGCCAGCAGCTCCGGAGATACGCAGTATTTT.

The chain couples TRBV30 to TRBJ1-1; 8 positions agree with TRBD1. There are 13 residues in the CDR3. Per the germline V gene, CDR1 is GTSNPN and CDR2 is SVGIG (reference sequence). V lost 5 bases, J lost 1 base, and 3 bases stayed unmatched. The CDR3 here is CAWGQGRNTEAFF. The CDR3 nucleotides read TGTGCCTGGGGACAGGGTAGGAACACTGAAGCTTTCTTT.

Regarding this clone: Mismatch with germline at one junction end may stem from a read error. The rearrangement uses TRBV7-7 and TRBJ2-1, with 12 bases that match TRBD2. Germline V CDR1 and CDR2: SSHAT, FNYEAQ (reference sequence). CDR3 size: 14 residues. The chain's CDR3 is CASSRTSGIDEQFF. As DNA, the CDR3 is TGTGCTAGCAGCAGGACTAGCGGGATTGATGAGCAGTTCTTC.

On this clone: Sequence at one end of the junction differs from germline and may be a read error. This rearrangement joins TRBV5-5 to TRBJ2-1; D perhaps matches TRBD2 (6 bases). CDR1 and CDR2 from the germline V gene are SGHKS and YYEKEE (reference sequence). This CDR3 region has 16 residues. CDR3 coding DNA: TGTGCCAGCACCTTGTGGGGGGAGGCGGGGATCAATGAGCAGTTCTTC. Its translation is CASTLWGEAGINEQFF.

The chain couples TRBV3-1 (or the pseudogene TRBV3-2) to TRBJ1-1; D call uncertain. CDR3 size: 13 residues. Trimming removed 5 bases at V and 0 bases at J, with 7 bases between. Germline values: CDR1 LGHDT, CDR2 YNNKEL (reference sequence). The CDR3 is CASSVAVNTEAFF. The CDR3 DNA reads as TGTGCCAGCAGCGTGGCGGTGAACACTGAAGCTTTCTTT.

The chain joins TRBV25-1 to TRBJ2-5, with D possibly being TRBD1 (5 bases). V was cut by 6 bases and J by 3 bases, with 11 bases left in between. Germline-derived CDR1 and CDR2 are MGHDK and SYGVNS. This CDR3 region has 13 residues. In DNA, the CDR3 is TGTGCCAGCAGCATAGACAGAAAAGAGACCCAGTACTTC. Protein: CASSIDRKETQYF.

This chain joins TRBV5-6 and TRBJ1-2; TRBD1 aligns across 8 bases. CDR1 SGHDT and CDR2 YYEEEE come from the germline V gene. The V and J ends lost 3 bases and 4 bases, in that order; junction bases with no gene match: 8. CDR3 length: 15 amino acids. The CDR3 reads CASSSTGGASYGYTF. The CDR3 DNA reads TGTGCCAGCAGCTCCACAGGGGGGGCGAGCTATGGCTACACCTTC. Full variable domain (outside the CDR3, taken from reference TRBV5-6 and TRBJ1-2): DAGVTQSPTHLIKTRGQQVTLRCSPKSGHDTVSWYQQALGQGPQFIFQYYEEEERQRGNFPDRFSGHQFPNYSSELNVNALLLGDSALYLCASSSTGGASYGYTFGSGTRLTVV.

This chain uses TRBV29-1 with TRBJ1-5, with D perhaps TRBD1 (5 bases). The ends were cut back, 7 bases at V and 3 bases at J, with 13 bases in the middle. This CDR3 comprises 13 residues. From germline, CDR1 is SQVTM and CDR2 ANQGSEA. The CDR3 is CSALDSLNQPQHF. CDR3 DNA sequence: TGCAGCGCCCTAGACAGCCTCAATCAGCCCCAGCATTTT.

The chain has TRBV5-6 and TRBJ1-1; D might be TRBD1 (5 bases). Per germline, CDR1 SGHDT and CDR2 YYEEEE. With 3 bases removed from V and 3 bases from J, the gap between germline ends came to 12 bases. The CDR3 is 14 residues long. CDR3 DNA sequence: TGTGCCAGCAGCTCTCGGGGGGAATACACTGAAGCTTTCTTT. This gives the protein CASSSRGEYTEAFF.